The following is a TCR beta chain sequence with its context. This clonotype was seen repeatedly, ten times or more. The antigen this receptor binds is unknown. No qualities accompany the bases; no much larger clone lies one base away. This sample was taken from a study of identical twins (dated by TCRdb to 2016 to 2017). Study-level background: To test whether fetal clonotypes persist, this study deep-sequenced TCR alpha and beta repertoires from monozygotic twins, from unrelated adults of various ages, and from cord blood. To rule out contamination, the twin experiments were replicated at different times with different library preparation protocols.

The protocol used for the library was 5' RACE. Sequencing instrument: Illumina HiSeq 2000. Template switching introduced a universal primer binding site; the final cDNA contained a unique molecular identifier, enabling accurate counting of TCR cDNA molecules. Specific primers in the conserved constant-segment region were used to synthesize first-strand cDNA for TCR alpha and beta chains. To control for contamination, every cDNA library was double barcoded, receiving both a SMART-Mk sample barcode and Illumina barcodes. Two successive PCR steps introduced TruSeq adapter sequences along with Illumina sample barcodes. Sequencing of the TCR alpha and beta cDNA libraries was done on the Illumina HiSeq platform using custom primers. The published analysis was carried out like this. Raw reads were processed with MiGEC to extract unique molecular identifiers, and MiXCR was used to determine CDR3 positions. Recombination models were inferred per individual with the repgenHMM and IGoR tools using an EM algorithm. Shared clonotypes were analyzed with the tcR package in R, and sharing was normalized by the product of cloneset sizes. To study raw recombination free of thymic and clonal selection effects, out-of-frame nonproductive sequences were analyzed. TCRdb took the public reads, trimmed them with fastp at Q25, ran MiXCR for clone calling and kept in-frame beta chains. Each CDR3 protein gets just one entry, which takes the most common genes and DNA from the rows behind it. Clone size and V and J calls follow TCRdb, not the original study. The sample table records 750,000 to 950,000 distinct CDR3 sequences; more than 9% of these occur just once. The ten largest account for around 1.6% of the sample.

Overall study results and their limits: Zero-insertion analyses could be partly confounded by invariant T cells such as MAIT and iNKT, though diverse VJ usage argued against such confounding for most clonotypes. Compared with coincidental sharing between unrelated individuals, out-of-frame TCR alpha sequences shared between twins had an excess of sequences with low generation probability. In monozygotic twins, out-of-frame TCR alpha sharing was systematically underestimated by recombination models, although the models agreed with sharing between unrelated individuals. Abundant cord blood beta clonotypes had fewer insertions, young adult naive repertoires showed a similar but weaker trend, and memory repertoires showed no such trend. A weaker excess of twin sharing was found in beta out-of-frame sequences because the signal-to-noise ratio was lowered by fewer shared sequences. Because the same donors could not be followed over many years, the conclusions relied on cross-sectional statistical analysis.

Only healthy Caucasian donors were included. The twin cohort consisted of three pairs of female monozygotic twins, all aged 18 to 29 years. RNA for TCR libraries was isolated from peripheral blood mononuclear cells. Per the germline V gene (reference sequence), LGHDT is the CDR1 and YNNKEL is the CDR2. The CDR3 starts with the cysteine, ends with the phenylalanine, and has 14 residues. Of the read, only the CDR3 DNA is kept; its 42 bases are in frame from base 1. V loses 4 bases, J loses 8 bases, and the germline ends lie 15 bases apart. The sample was also reused in another study, on yellow fever vaccine responses in identical twins. As that second paper reports: The T cell response to vaccination in identical twins was reported by the authors to appear partly convergent and partly personalized. Focusing on identical twins, the study followed the T cell clones that responded to the vaccine, and did so with precision.

Recombination linked TRBV3-1 to TRBJ2-1; no confident D gene assignment can be made. Sequenced input: PBMCs. This TCR came from a woman between 18 and 29 years old in good health. The CDR3 region reads CASSPGLPRDEQFF. The DNA reads TGTGCCAGCAGCCCCGGCCTCCCCCGGGATGAGCAGTTCTTC.